This T cell receptor (beta chain) is drawn from a study of blood T cell repertoires in COVID-19. For the study at large: Sites in the United States, Italy and Spain provided acute and convalescent COVID-19 samples. The analysed material was cDNA or gDNA that came from T cells, B-cell-depleted T cells, or PBMCs.

The germline V gene has CDR1 SNHLY and CDR2 FYNNEI. The CDR3 is 13 amino acids. V was cut by 3 bases and J by 2 bases, with 8 bases left in between. Study processing details: Amplification from reference gene primers served as the basis for estimated nucleated cell counts. The data were produced by immunoSEQ multiplex PCR, yet TCRdb's version contains in-frame clones alone and is incomplete. D and trimming were read from the DNA, whereas the V and J calls and clone size are those reported in that table. The sample holds 250,000 to 300,000 clones, around nine tenths seen once. This receptor was obtained from a man aged 50-60 years with acute or convalescent COVID-19. What was sequenced was peripheral blood. This chain uses TRBV2 with TRBJ2-7, with a tentative D call TRBD1 (5 bases). Here the CDR3 reads CASSDRQPYEQYF. The CDR3 bases are TGTGCCAGCAGTGATCGACAGCCCTACGAGCAGTACTTC. Full variable domain (rest looked up from reference TRBV2 and TRBJ2-7): EPEVTQTPSHQVTQMGQEVILRCVPISNHLYFYWYRQILGQKVEFLVSFYNNEISEKSEIFDDQFSVERPDGSNFTLKIRSTKLEDSAMYFCASSDRQPYEQYFGPGTRLTVT.